This TCR beta chain was obtained from a study of metastatic and nonmetastatic thyroid tumors. Study-level background: Malignant thyroid and benign thyroid patients provided blood and tumor or nodule tissue whose repertoires were compared.

V was cut by 2 bases and J by 5 bases, with 12 bases left in between. Germline CDR1 and CDR2: MDHEN and SYDVKM. The CDR3 consists of 14 residues. This clone was detected only a few times. Not a single patient had been given any form of treatment at any point before undergoing thyroid surgery. In the original processing: The study took CDR3 differences across clinicopathological groups and made a distant-metastasis classifier for papillary thyroid cancer from them. Through MiXCR, TCRdb re-clonotyped the PCR reads. The V and J calls shown here were made by TCRdb, not taken from the authors' results. Seen here are around 14,000 clones, around 4% observed once, and the top ten hold less than 30%.

Sequencing used tumor tissue. This clonotype was obtained from a female donor with papillary thyroid cancer or a benign thyroid nodule (not recorded which). Some clones in this sample may be carry-over from other donors' samples. The rearrangement links TRBV28 to TRBJ2-5, with D unresolved. CDR3 sequence: CASSLISGEETQYF. CDR3 nucleotide sequence: TGTGCCAGCAGTTTAATCTCGGGTGAGGAGACCCAGTACTTC.